A single T cell receptor beta chain is shown here with its context. These data are taken from a study of blood T cell repertoires in COVID-19. Study overall: Acute and convalescent COVID-19 samples came from the United States, Italy and Spain. PBMCs, B-cell-depleted T cells, or T cells were the source of the cDNA or gDNA that made up the material.

The germline V and J ends were trimmed by 6 bases and 0 bases, with 14 bases remaining between them. Germline V CDR1 and CDR2: SQVTM, ANQGSEA. The CDR3 totals 14 residues. Authors' methods: Amplification with reference gene primers provided the estimates of nucleated cell counts. The data were produced by immunoSEQ multiplex PCR, yet TCRdb's version contains in-frame clones alone and is incomplete. V, J and clone size derive from that table, while D and trimming were established from the DNA sequence. The table shows some 150,000 clones, with about 86% occurring only once. Sequencing was done on a sample of peripheral blood. The genes are TRBV29-1 and TRBJ1-1; D remains ambiguous. The receptor was derived from an older woman with acute or convalescent COVID-19. The CDR3 region has the DNA TGCAGCGTGGCAGAGAGGTGGATGAACACTGAAGCTTTCTTT. Translated: CSVAERWMNTEAFF. The complete variable domain, with remaining parts taken from reference TRBV29-1 and TRBJ1-1, reads SAVISQKPSRDICQRGTSLTIQCQVDSQVTMMFWYRQQPGQSLTLIATANQGSEATYESGFVIDKFPISRPNLTFSTLTVSNMSPEDSSIYLCSVAERWMNTEAFFGQGTRLTVV.